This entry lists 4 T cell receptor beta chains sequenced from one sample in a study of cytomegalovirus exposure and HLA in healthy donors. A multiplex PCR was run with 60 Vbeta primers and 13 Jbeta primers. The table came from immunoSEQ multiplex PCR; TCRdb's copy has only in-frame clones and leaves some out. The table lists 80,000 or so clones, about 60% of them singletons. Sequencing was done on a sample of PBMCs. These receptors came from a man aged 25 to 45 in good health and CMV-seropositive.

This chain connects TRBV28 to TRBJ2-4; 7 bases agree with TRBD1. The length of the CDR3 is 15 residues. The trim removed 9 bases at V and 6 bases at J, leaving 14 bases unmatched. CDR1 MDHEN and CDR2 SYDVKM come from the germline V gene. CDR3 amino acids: CASSGDRATGNIQYF. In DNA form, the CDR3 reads TGTGCCAGTTCTGGAGACAGGGCTACGGGAAACATTCAGTACTTC.

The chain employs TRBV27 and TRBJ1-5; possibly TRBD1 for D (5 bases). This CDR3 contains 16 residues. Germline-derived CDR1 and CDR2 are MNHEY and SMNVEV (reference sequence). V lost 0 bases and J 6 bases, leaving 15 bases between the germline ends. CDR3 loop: CASSLSPGGAGQPQHF. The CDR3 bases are TGTGCCAGCAGTTTATCCCCGGGAGGGGCAGGTCAGCCCCAGCATTTT.

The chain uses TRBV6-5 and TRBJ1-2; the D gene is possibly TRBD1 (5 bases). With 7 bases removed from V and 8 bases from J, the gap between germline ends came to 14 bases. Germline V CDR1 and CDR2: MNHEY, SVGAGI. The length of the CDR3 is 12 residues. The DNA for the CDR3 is TGTGCCAGCACCCGGGGAGGGGAAGGCTACACCTTC. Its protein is CASTRGGEGYTF.

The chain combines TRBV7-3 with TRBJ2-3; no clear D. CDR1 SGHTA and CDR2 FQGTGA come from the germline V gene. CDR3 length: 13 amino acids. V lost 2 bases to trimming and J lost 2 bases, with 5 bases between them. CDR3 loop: CASSLVYTDTQYF. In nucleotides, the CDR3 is TGTGCCAGCAGCTTAGTCTACACAGATACGCAGTATTTT.